These 19 T cell receptor beta chains share one sample of origin, sequenced in a study of graft-versus-host responses after intestinal transplantation. These receptors have no identified antigens. TCRdb keeps only in-frame clones here, not all; method: immunoSEQ multiplex PCR. Counted here are about 71,000 clones, about 92% occurring once; the ten biggest clones make up approximately 1.3%. Sequencing was performed on unstimulated CD8+ T cells sorted from spleen or lymph node cells, taken before intestinal transplant. These receptors all stem from a human donor who received an intestinal transplant.

With respect to this clone: The identical CDR3 is also encoded by other nucleotide sequences in the sample. V gene TRBV7-3 combines with J gene TRBJ2-3; 8 bases are shared with TRBD2. V lost 0 bases and J lost 0; bases outside the gene matches: 2. This CDR3 spans 16 amino acids. Germline CDR1 is SGHTA and CDR2 is FQGTGA. The CDR3 sequence is CASSLTGGGSTDTQYF. The CDR3 DNA reads TGTGCCAGCAGCTTAACAGGCGGGGGGAGCACAGATACGCAGTATTTT.

CDR3: CASSLAGQGRDEQFF. The CDR3 DNA sequence: TGTGCCAGCAGCTTAGCGGGACAGGGGCGGGATGAGCAGTTCTTC. This rearrangement joins TRBV7-9 to TRBJ2-1, with TRBD1 identical over 10 bases. Germline CDR1 and CDR2: SEHNR and FQNEAQ (reference sequence). This CDR3 has 15 amino acids. The V segment lost 0 bases and the J segment 8 bases; nucleotides outside the gene matches: 4.

The rearrangement links TRBV7-9 to TRBJ2-7; 9 bases align to TRBD2. Unmatched junction bases numbered 12, after V lost 4 bases and J lost 2 bases. CDR3 length: 17 amino acids. Germline-derived CDR1 and CDR2 are SEHNR and FQNEAQ (reference sequence). CDR3 DNA: TGTGCCAGCAGCTACCCCACGGGAGCGGGGGGAACCTACGAGCAGTACTTC. Encoded protein: CASSYPTGAGGTYEQYF.

V usage is TRBV11-2 and J usage is TRBJ2-1; D is unresolved. CDR3 length: 13 amino acids. V was pared by 2 bases and J by 4 bases, with 6 bases between. CDR1 is SGHAT, CDR2 FQNNGV, per germline. This CDR3 is CASSLWPYNEQFF. CDR3 coding DNA: TGTGCCAGCAGCTTATGGCCTTACAATGAGCAGTTCTTC. Combining the CDR3 with reference TRBV11-2 and TRBJ2-1 gives the whole variable domain EAGVAQSPRYKIIEKRQSVAFWCNPISGHATLYWYQQILGQGPKLLIQFQNNGVVDDSQLPKDRFSAERLKGVDSTLKIQPAKLEDSAVYLCASSLWPYNEQFFGPGTRLTVL.

This chain links TRBV7-9 with TRBJ2-1; 9 positions match TRBD1. There are 14 residues in the CDR3. Germline V gives CDR1 SEHNR, CDR2 FQNEAQ (reference sequence). V shed 5 bases, J shed 6 bases, and the junction held 5 bases outside the gene matches. The CDR3 bases are TGTGCCAGCAGCCCCTCGACAGGGGGCAATGAGCAGTTCTTC. It translates to CASSPSTGGNEQFF.

The rearrangement links TRBV28 to TRBJ2-3; 7 nucleotides match TRBD2. With 4 bases clipped from V and 0 bases from J, the junction kept 4 bases outside the gene matches. Germline V gene lookup returns CDR1 MDHEN and CDR2 SYDVKM. The CDR3 covers 15 residues. CDR3 DNA: TGTGCCAGCAGTTCCCTGCGGGGGAGCACAGATACGCAGTATTTT. This codes for CASSSLRGSTDTQYF.

This clone was observed a handful of times. The genes are TRBV2 and TRBJ2-7; no definite D call. Looked up from germline, CDR1 is SNHLY and CDR2 is FYNNEI. The CDR3 loop spans 13 amino acids. Trimming took 1 base from V and 4 from J, leaving 8 bases between them. In DNA form, the CDR3 reads TGTGCCAGCAGTGAAGAGCCCGAGTACGAGCAGTACTTC. Encoded protein: CASSEEPEYEQYF.

The chain recombines TRBV9 with TRBJ2-1; a possible D gene is TRBD1 (5 bases). Germline values: CDR1 SGDLS, CDR2 YYNGEE. This CDR3 is built from 16 residues. V dropped 0 bases and J dropped 8 bases, with 18 bases sitting between them. The DNA for the CDR3 is TGTGCCAGCAGCGTAGATAGCCAGGGCAGGGTCGATGAGCAGTTCTTC. Its translation: CASSVDSQGRVDEQFF.

This sequence joins TRBV6-6 and TRBJ1-2, with 7 bases identical to TRBD1. In germline, CDR1 is MNHNY, CDR2 SVGAGI (reference sequence). With 2 bases clipped from V and 10 bases from J, the junction kept 10 bases outside the gene matches. The length of the CDR3 is 14 residues. This CDR3 reads CASSYLDRQLIYTF. Written as DNA, the CDR3 is TGTGCCAGCAGTTACCTGGACAGGCAGCTCATCTACACCTTC.

V usage is TRBV15 and J usage is TRBJ2-2, with D maybe TRBD1 (7 bases). Germline CDR1 is LNHNV and CDR2 is YYDKDF (reference sequence). CDR3 length equals 14 residues. The V and J ends lost 2 bases and 7 bases respectively, with 11 bases between them. CDR3 in amino acids: CATSRPRGVGELFF. DNA for the CDR3: TGTGCCACCAGCAGACCCAGGGGGGTCGGGGAGCTGTTTTTT.

The chain is built from TRBV11-2 and TRBJ1-5, with TRBD1 identical over 9 bases. This CDR3 contains 16 residues. V was pared by 5 bases and J by 3 bases, with 8 bases of the junction left unmatched. Germline lookup yields CDR1 SGHAT and CDR2 FQNNGV. The CDR3 loop reads CASSPWGQGPNQPQHF. In nucleotides, the CDR3 is TGTGCCAGCAGCCCGTGGGGACAGGGTCCCAATCAGCCCCAGCATTTT. The full variable domain, with the rest looked up from reference TRBV11-2 and TRBJ1-5, is EAGVAQSPRYKIIEKRQSVAFWCNPISGHATLYWYQQILGQGPKLLIQFQNNGVVDDSQLPKDRFSAERLKGVDSTLKIQPAKLEDSAVYLCASSPWGQGPNQPQHFGDGTRLSIL.

The V and J genes are TRBV5-4 and TRBJ2-7, with D possibly TRBD1 on 6 matching bases. The V gene lost 4 bases and the J gene lost 3 bases, with 23 bases spanning the gap. The CDR3 covers 17 residues. The germline gives CDR1 SGHNT, CDR2 YYREEE (reference sequence). As DNA, the CDR3 is TGTGCCAGCAGCGGGGGTCCTGGACAGACGCCTGACTACGAGCAGTACTTC. Translated, it gives CASSGGPGQTPDYEQYF.

The chain couples TRBV5-1 to TRBJ2-7; 8 nucleotides line up with TRBD1. Germline V lookup: CDR1 SGHRS, CDR2 YFSETQ. The J segment lost 2 bases and the V segment lost 5 bases, leaving 9 bases of the junction unmatched. The CDR3 has 15 residues. The CDR3 DNA reads TGCGCCAGCAGGTATACGACAGGGGTTGCCTACGAGCAGTACTTC. It codes for CASRYTTGVAYEQYF. The full variable domain, completed using reference TRBV5-1 and TRBJ2-7, is KAGVTQTPRYLIKTRGQQVTLSCSPISGHRSVSWYQQTPGQGLQFLFEYFSETQRNKGNFPGRFSGRQFSNSRSEMNVSTLELGDSALYLCASRYTTGVAYEQYFGPGTRLTVT.

The chain couples TRBV9 to TRBJ1-1; unclear D gene. The CDR3 covers 15 residues. Trimming left V 0 bases short and J 1 base short, with 10 bases between. Germline CDR1 SGDLS, CDR2 YYNGEE. CDR3: CASSVVAGSNTEAFF. CDR3 sequence (DNA): TGTGCCAGCAGCGTAGTTGCCGGGTCGAACACTGAAGCTTTCTTT. Combining the CDR3 with reference TRBV9 and TRBJ1-1 gives the whole variable domain DSGVTQTPKHLITATGQRVTLRCSPRSGDLSVYWYQQSLDQGLQFLIQYYNGEERAKGNILERFSAQQFPDLHSELNLSSLELGDSALYFCASSVVAGSNTEAFFGQGTRLTVV.

The rearrangement links TRBV5-1 to TRBJ2-4, with 11 bases matching TRBD1. With 0 bases clipped from V and 2 bases from J, the junction kept 10 bases outside the gene matches. CDR1 and CDR2 (germline): SGHRS, YFSETQ. The CDR3 length is 19 residues. Written as DNA, the CDR3 is TGCGCCAGCAGCTTGGACTGGACAGGGGGCTTAGGGACCAAAAACATTCAGTACTTC. Protein: CASSLDWTGGLGTKNIQYF.

The chain uses TRBV7-8 and TRBJ1-4; D remains ambiguous. CDR1 and CDR2 (germline): SGHVS, FQNEAQ. CDR3 length: 16 residues. V shed 5 bases and J shed 3 bases, with 16 bases lying between them. The CDR3 coding sequence is TGTGCCAGCAGCCCGCCTCGGTGGTTAGCTAATGAAAAACTGTTTTTT. Translating it yields CASSPPRWLANEKLFF.

For the CDR3, the DNA is TGCGCCACCTCAGGGAGGCCCGGGACAGGGGGCAGTTACGAGCAGTACTTC. As protein: CATSGRPGTGGSYEQYF. The chain carries TRBV10-2 and TRBJ2-7; 12 bases match TRBD1. Germline CDR1 is WSHSY and CDR2 is SAAADI. This CDR3 has 17 amino acids. Trimming at V came to 10 bases and at J to 4 bases, leaving 17 bases not matched to a gene.

The V call is TRBV5-4, the J call TRBJ1-2; D perhaps matches TRBD1 (5 bases). Germline CDR1 is SGHNT and CDR2 is YYREEE (reference sequence). The CDR3 is 12 amino acids. V lost 1 base to trimming and J lost 7 bases, with 8 bases between them. CDR3 region: CASSLFTGGYTF. For the CDR3, the DNA is TGTGCCAGCAGCTTGTTTACAGGTGGCTACACCTTC.

The chain is built from TRBV9 and TRBJ2-1; 9 positions match TRBD2. There are 14 residues in the CDR3. Unmatched junction bases numbered 1, after V lost 0 bases and J lost 6 bases. From germline, CDR1 is SGDLS and CDR2 YYNGEE. CDR3 region: CASSVVAGANEQFF. In DNA form, the CDR3 reads TGTGCCAGCAGCGTAGTAGCGGGGGCCAATGAGCAGTTCTTC.